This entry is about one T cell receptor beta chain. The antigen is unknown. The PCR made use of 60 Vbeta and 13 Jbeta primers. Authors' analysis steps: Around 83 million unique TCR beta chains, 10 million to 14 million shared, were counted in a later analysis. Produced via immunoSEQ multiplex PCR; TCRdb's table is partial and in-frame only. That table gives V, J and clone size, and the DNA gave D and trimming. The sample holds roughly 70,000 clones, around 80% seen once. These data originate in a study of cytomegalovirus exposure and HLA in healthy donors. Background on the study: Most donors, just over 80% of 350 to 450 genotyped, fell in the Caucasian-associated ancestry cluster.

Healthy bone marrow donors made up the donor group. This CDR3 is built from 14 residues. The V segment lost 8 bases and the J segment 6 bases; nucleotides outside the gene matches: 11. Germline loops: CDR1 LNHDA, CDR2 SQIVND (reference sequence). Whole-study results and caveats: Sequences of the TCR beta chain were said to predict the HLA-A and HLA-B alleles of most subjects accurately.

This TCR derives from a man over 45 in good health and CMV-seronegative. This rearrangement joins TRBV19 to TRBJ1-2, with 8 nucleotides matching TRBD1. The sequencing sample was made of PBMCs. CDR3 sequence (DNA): TGTGCCAGTCAGGGCGACAGGGGCCCCGATGGCTACACCTTC. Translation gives CASQGDRGPDGYTF.